The T cell receptor (beta chain) described here comes from a study of blood T cell repertoires in COVID-19. Study information: There were acute and convalescent COVID-19 samples, and they came from the United States, Italy and Spain.

Assay: immunoSEQ multiplex PCR; the TCRdb copy retains only in-frame clones and omits some. The sample holds about 150,000 clones, 80% to 90% seen once. Trimming removed 0 bases from V and 5 bases from J; junction bases left unmatched: 6. The CDR3 has 16 residues. Germline lookup yields CDR1 KGHSH and CDR2 LQKENI. This TCR came from an elderly man with acute or convalescent COVID-19. Sequenced input: peripheral blood. The chain carries TRBV18 and TRBJ2-2; TRBD2 matches at 7 bases. The CDR3 region is CASSPPAGERTGELFF. In nucleotides, the CDR3 is TGTGCCAGCTCACCACCGGCGGGAGAGAGAACCGGGGAGCTGTTTTTT. Full variable domain (outside the CDR3, taken from reference TRBV18 and TRBJ2-2): NAGVMQNPRHLVRRRGQEARLRCSPMKGHSHVYWYRQLPEEGLKFMVYLQKENIIDESGMPKERFSAEFPKEGPSILRIQQVVRGDSAAYFCASSPPAGERTGELFFGEGSRLTVL.